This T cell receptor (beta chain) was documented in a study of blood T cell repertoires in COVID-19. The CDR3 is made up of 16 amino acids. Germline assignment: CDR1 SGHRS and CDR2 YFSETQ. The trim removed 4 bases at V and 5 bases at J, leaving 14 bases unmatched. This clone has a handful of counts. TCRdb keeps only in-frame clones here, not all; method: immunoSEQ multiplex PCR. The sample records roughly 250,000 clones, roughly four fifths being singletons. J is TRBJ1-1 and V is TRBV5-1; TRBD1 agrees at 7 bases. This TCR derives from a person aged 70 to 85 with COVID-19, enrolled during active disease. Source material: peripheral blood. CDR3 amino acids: CASSGGRQGRGTEAFF. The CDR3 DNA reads TGCGCCAGCAGCGGGGGAAGACAGGGTAGGGGAACTGAAGCTTTCTTT.